These 2 T cell receptor beta chains were all obtained from the same sample, sequenced in a study of blood T cell repertoires in COVID-19. The protocol was immunoSEQ multiplex PCR, while the TCRdb copy is restricted to in-frame clones and leaves out a portion. In the table there are more than 95,000 clones, roughly four fifths of which are singletons. Sequenced sample: peripheral blood. These receptors all come from a woman in her forties or fifties with acute or convalescent COVID-19.

The chain couples TRBV11-3 to TRBJ2-1; D is perhaps TRBD1 (5 bases). With 5 bases removed from V and 8 bases from J, the gap between germline ends came to 13 bases. The CDR3 loop spans 13 amino acids. Per germline, CDR1 SGHNT and CDR2 YENEEA. The CDR3 DNA follows: TGTGCCAGCAGCCGAATGCAGGGCGATGAGCAGTTCTTC. Translated: CASSRMQGDEQFF.

The chain employs TRBV7-9 and TRBJ2-5; 9 nucleotides align to TRBD1. The CDR3 length is 14 residues. Losses at the gene ends were 5 bases for V and 2 bases for J; bases not matched to a gene: 3. Germline CDR1 is SEHNR and CDR2 is FQNEAQ (reference sequence). The CDR3 DNA follows: TGTGCCAGCAGCCCGGGACAGGGACAAGAGACCCAGTACTTC. Translating gives CASSPGQGQETQYF.